The next 11 T cell receptor beta chains were all read from a single sample in a study of T cells in women clearing cervical HPV infection. Some clones are missing from TCRdb's copy, which holds only in-frame ones; the method was immunoSEQ multiplex PCR. Recorded for this sample: fewer than 35,000 clones. The sequenced material came from blood buffy coat. Receptors originate from a woman aged 18 to 75 with a cervical HPV16 infection that either progressed to CIN3+ or cleared (not recorded which).

Remarks on this clone: The read falls 3 residues short of the CDR3 end, and the missing part is taken from the germline J gene. V gene TRBV7-3 combines with J gene TRBJ1-1; the D gene is possibly TRBD1 (5 bases). The V gene lost 2 bases and the J gene lost 4 bases, with 14 bases spanning the gap. In germline, CDR1 is SGHTA, CDR2 FQGTGA. The CDR3 contains 15 residues. CDR3 in amino acids: CASSLSGVGGTEAFF. The DNA read from the CDR3 is TGTGCCAGCAGCTTATCGGGGGTCGGGGGCACTGAA.

The CDR3 sequence is CASRRPGQENSPLFF. Partial CDR3 DNA: TGTGCCAGTAGACGGCCGGGACAGGAAAATTCACCG. This chain uses TRBV19 with TRBJ2-2, with TRBD1 identical over 8 bases. The CDR3 goes on 3 residues after the read ends, and that part is filled in from the germline J gene. Germline values: CDR1 LNHDA, CDR2 SQIVND (reference sequence). The CDR3 loop spans 15 amino acids.

Concerning this clone: The read stops 3 residues short of the end of the CDR3; the missing end is completed from the germline J gene. The rearrangement uses TRBV10-3 and TRBJ2-1; 8 bases match TRBD2. Germline V gene sequence: CDR1 ENHRY, CDR2 SYGVKD. Germline trimming cut 2 bases from V and 6 bases from J; bases unmatched to any gene: 6. This CDR3 has 15 amino acids. The sequenced part of the CDR3 DNA is TGTGCCATCAGTGAGGGTATAGCGGGGTCCAATGAG. It translates to CAISEGIAGSNE. The whole CDR3 sequence is CAISEGIAGSNEQFF.

As regards this clone: The CDR3 extends 3 residues past the end of the read, so its final part is completed from the germline J gene. The chain uses TRBV5-5 and TRBJ1-1; possibly TRBD1 for D (5 bases). The V end was cut by 4 bases, the J end by 5 bases, with 15 bases between. Germline CDR1 reads SGHKS; CDR2 reads YYEKEE (reference sequence). The CDR3 totals 14 residues. The sequenced part of the CDR3 DNA is TGTGCCAGCAGCCCCGGACACGAATGGACTGAA. Its translation is CASSPGHEWTE. The entire CDR3 sequence reads CASSPGHEWTEAFF.

As to this clone: The sequence runs out 3 residues before the end of the CDR3; the remainder is reconstructed from the germline J gene. The V gene is TRBV13, the J gene TRBJ2-1; TRBD2 matches at 9 bases. The CDR3 has 15 residues. Germline CDR1 is PRHDT and CDR2 is FYEKMQ (reference sequence). Losses at the gene ends were 0 bases for V and 6 bases for J; bases not matched to a gene: 3. The sequenced CDR3 bases are TGTGCCAGCAGCTTAGGGCGGGGGGGCCCCAATGAG. As protein: CASSLGRGGPNE. The complete CDR3 sequence is CASSLGRGGPNEQFF.

To note about this clone: The CDR3 end falls 3 residues outside the read, so it is completed with the germline J gene. This rearrangement joins TRBV7-2 to TRBJ2-1, with TRBD2 as a possible D gene (5 bases). CDR3 size: 15 residues. The ends were cut back, 0 bases at V and 8 bases at J, with 14 bases in the middle. Germline loops: CDR1 SGHTA, CDR2 FQGNSA. CDR3 DNA (partial): TGTGCCAGCAGCTTAGCTGGGCGGGCCATGGATGAG. It yields the protein CASSLAGRAMDE. The whole CDR3 region reads CASSLAGRAMDEQFF.

With respect to this clone: The DNA ends 3 residues before the CDR3 does, and the rest of the CDR3 is filled in from the germline J gene. Different DNA sequences within this sample yield the same CDR3. The chain uses TRBV14 and TRBJ2-5; D is perhaps TRBD2 (5 bases). The germline CDR1 and CDR2 sequences are SGHDN and FVKESK. The CDR3 length is 18 residues. Deletions cut 1 base from V and 1 base from J, with 19 bases between. CDR3 loop: CASSQAGSAVYAQETQYF. CDR3 bases read: TGTGCCAGCAGCCAAGCGGGTAGCGCCGTTTATGCCCAAGAGACC.

In the case of this clone: Sequencing ends 3 residues short of the CDR3 end; the germline J gene provides the rest. J is TRBJ2-5 and V is TRBV7-8; 13 bases match TRBD2. This CDR3 spans 18 amino acids. With 5 bases clipped from V and 2 bases from J, the junction kept 11 bases outside the gene matches. Germline CDR1 and CDR2: SGHVS and FQNEAQ. The covered CDR3 bases are TGTGCCAGCAGCCCCTTTAGGAGGGGACTAGCGGGACAAGAGACC. Translating gives CASSPFRRGLAGQET. The whole CDR3 region reads CASSPFRRGLAGQETQYF.

With regard to this clone: The CDR3 end is not reached by the read, which stops 3 residues before it; the germline J gene fills it in. The chain is built from TRBV18 and TRBJ2-4; no reliable D call. The CDR3 is 14 amino acids. Germline CDR1 KGHSH, CDR2 LQKENI. The CDR3 here is CASSPASGNYGQYF. The sequenced CDR3 bases are TGTGCCAGCTCACCAGCTTCTGGAAACTATGGT.

On this clone itself: The read ends 3 residues shy of where the CDR3 ends; the end is completed using the germline J gene. This chain links TRBV18 with TRBJ2-1, with 8 positions matching TRBD1. Looked up from germline, CDR1 is KGHSH and CDR2 is LQKENI. The CDR3 runs to 16 residues. V was pared by 3 bases and J by 4 bases, with 8 bases of the junction left unmatched. The CDR3 DNA, read in part, is TGTGCCAGCTCACCCTCCGGACAGGGCCCATACAATGAG. Translation gives CASSPSGQGPYNE. The complete CDR3 reads CASSPSGQGPYNEQFF.

The sequenced part of the CDR3 DNA is TGTGCCAGTTTCTCAGGGAACTATGGC. Translating gives CASFSGNYG. The CDR3, in full, reads CASFSGNYGYTF. The rearrangement links TRBV19 to TRBJ1-2, with D possibly being TRBD1 (5 bases). The read terminates 3 residues ahead of where the CDR3 ends, so the germline J gene completes it. V was clipped by 8 bases and J by 2 bases, with 9 bases between them. Germline V lookup: CDR1 LNHDA, CDR2 SQIVND (reference sequence). The CDR3 has 12 amino acids.